This T cell receptor beta chain was obtained from a study of CD8 T cells in ankylosing spondylitis. General study points: What appeared characteristic of ankylosing spondylitis blood was a TCR beta motif of 7 or 8 highly homologous variants.

The TCR beta libraries were generated through quantitative 5'-RACE incorporating molecular barcodes. MiXCR, applied by TCRdb to the 5' RACE reads, yields one record per CDR3 protein. The profile shows under 450,000 distinct CDR3 sequences, approximately 20% of them singletons. Details on this clonotype: Its antigen is still unknown.

V dropped 8 bases and J dropped 1 base, with 11 bases sitting between them. Germline CDR1 SEHNR, CDR2 FQNEAQ (reference sequence). This CDR3 spans 13 amino acids. The rearrangement joins TRBV7-9 to TRBJ1-1; D perhaps matches TRBD1 (6 bases). Material for sequencing was blood, either unsorted or a sorted T cell fraction (not recorded which). This TCR derives from a male donor with ankylosing spondylitis or in good health (not recorded which). CDR3 loop: CASFRGQNTEAFF. CDR3 DNA: TGTGCCAGCTTCCGGGGACAGAACACTGAAGCTTTCTTT. Full variable domain (remainder filled in from reference TRBV7-9 and TRBJ1-1): DTGVSQNPRHKITKRGQNVTFRCDPISEHNRLYWYRQTLGQGPEFLTYFQNEAQLEKSRLLSDRFSAERPKGSFSTLEIQRTEQGDSAMYLCASFRGQNTEAFFGQGTRLTVV.